The 15 T cell receptor beta chains below come from one sample, sequenced in a study of PD-L1 blockade in urothelial cancer. Sequencing used immunoSEQ multiplex PCR; TCRdb keeps in-frame clones, though not all of them. The sample carries about 100,000 clones, 90% to 95% recorded once. The sample was PBMCs, taken around atezolizumab (anti-PD-L1) treatment. These receptors were obtained from a woman over 75 with urothelial cancer.

V gene TRBV2 combines with J gene TRBJ1-2; D is unresolved. CDR3 length: 13 amino acids. CDR1 is SNHLY and CDR2 is FYNNEI in the germline V gene. Trimming removed 4 bases from V and 1 base from J, with 7 bases in between. The CDR3: CASSGSSNYGYTF. CDR3 DNA sequence: TGTGCCAGCAGTGGTTCCAGTAACTATGGCTACACCTTC.

The chain is built from TRBV15 and TRBJ2-3; 7 bases are shared with TRBD2. Germline CDR1 and CDR2: LNHNV and YYDKDF (reference sequence). V lost 9 bases and J lost 3; bases outside the gene matches: 9. This CDR3 comprises 14 residues. CDR3 DNA: TGTGCCACGTCGGGACTATTACGGACAGATACGCAGTATTTT. Its protein product is CATSGLLRTDTQYF. The whole variable domain, filled in from reference TRBV15 and TRBJ2-3, reads DAMVIQNPRYQVTQFGKPVTLSCSQTLNHNVMYWYQQKSSQAPKLLFHYYDKDFNNEADTPDNFQSRRPNTSFCFLDIRSPGLGDTAMYLCATSGLLRTDTQYFGPGTRLTVL.

The CDR3 spells CASSGAGGSGDEQFF. For the CDR3, the DNA is TGCGCCAGCAGTGGGGCTGGCGGGAGCGGGGATGAGCAGTTCTTC. The J gene is TRBJ2-1, the V gene TRBV10-1, with 7 bases lining up with TRBD2. CDR3 size: 15 residues. With V trimmed by 4 bases and J by 8 bases, 11 bases remained unmatched. Germline V gene sequence: CDR1 WNHNN, CDR2 SYGVQD (reference sequence).

This chain uses TRBV6-1 with TRBJ2-2, with 9 bases identical to TRBD1. V gave up 1 base and J gave up 6 bases; unmatched junction bases: 3. The V gene's germline CDR1 is MNHNS and CDR2 SASEGT. The CDR3 sequence is 15 residues long. The CDR3 nucleotides read TGTGCCAGCAGTGAAGGGGGACAGGGCCCCGGGGAGCTGTTTTTT. It is translated as CASSEGGQGPGELFF.

The chain carries TRBV11-2 and TRBJ2-3, with TRBD1 matching over 7 bases. V lost 6 bases to trimming and J lost 11 bases; unmatched junction nucleotides: 11. CDR1 is SGHAT, CDR2 FQNNGV, per germline. This CDR3 is 13 amino acids long. For the CDR3, the DNA is TGTGCCAGCAGTATCGGACAGGCTCCGTGGCAGTATTTT. It specifies CASSIGQAPWQYF.

This rearrangement joins TRBV5-4 to TRBJ1-2; TRBD1 might be the D (6 bases). Trimming stripped 5 bases from V and 6 bases from J, with 17 bases between. Germline-derived CDR1 and CDR2 are SGHNT and YYREEE (reference sequence). The CDR3 is 14 residues long. CDR3 bases: TGTGCCAGCAGTGCTCGTACAGGGATCCATGGCTACACCTTC. Its translation is CASSARTGIHGYTF.

This clone occurred once. The genes are TRBV10-3 and TRBJ2-1; D call uncertain. This CDR3 spans 14 amino acids. Per the germline V gene, CDR1 is ENHRY and CDR2 is SYGVKD. V was trimmed by 5 bases and J by 5 bases, leaving 13 bases between them. The chain's CDR3 is CAISLSGGDNEQFF. The CDR3 nucleotides read TGTGCCATCAGTCTTTCCGGCGGAGACAATGAGCAGTTCTTC.

The V and J genes are TRBV5-1 and TRBJ2-2; D may be TRBD1 (5 bases). Germline CDR1 is SGHRS and CDR2 is YFSETQ. V was cut by 3 bases and J by 2 bases, with 11 bases left in between. This CDR3 has 15 amino acids. The CDR3 reads CASSSDSVNTGELFF. The CDR3 nucleotides read TGCGCCAGCAGCTCCGACAGTGTCAACACCGGGGAGCTGTTTTTT.

The genes are TRBV9 and TRBJ2-7; perhaps TRBD1 as D (5 bases). The CDR3 has 16 residues. V lost 0 bases and J lost 4, with 17 bases in between. Germline CDR1 reads SGDLS; CDR2 reads YYNGEE. For the CDR3, the DNA is TGTGCCAGCAGCGTAGACGCCGGGCAGGGTGGGTACGAGCAGTACTTC. Its translation is CASSVDAGQGGYEQYF.

This sequence joins TRBV7-9 and TRBJ2-5; TRBD2 matches 13 bases. V lost 5 bases to trimming and J lost 7 bases; unmatched junction nucleotides: 7. The CDR3 totals 15 residues. Germline CDR1 reads SEHNR; CDR2 reads FQNEAQ (reference sequence). The CDR3 here is CASSLLAGGPGTQYF. The CDR3, as DNA: TGTGCCAGCAGCCTACTAGCGGGAGGGCCTGGGACCCAGTACTTC. The variable domain in full, completed from reference TRBV7-9 and TRBJ2-5, reads DTGVSQNPRHKITKRGQNVTFRCDPISEHNRLYWYRQTLGQGPEFLTYFQNEAQLEKSRLLSDRFSAERPKGSFSTLEIQRTEQGDSAMYLCASSLLAGGPGTQYFGPGTRLLVL.

The genes are TRBV28 and TRBJ2-1; D might be TRBD2 (6 bases). The CDR3 spans 14 residues. Trimming removed 9 bases at V and 2 bases at J, with 14 bases between. Germline CDR1 is MDHEN and CDR2 is SYDVKM. The CDR3 DNA sequence: TGTGCCAGTACCGGGACGGGGGCCTACAATGAGCAGTTCTTC. The encoded protein is CASTGTGAYNEQFF.

The J gene is TRBJ2-1, the V gene TRBV18; a possible D gene is TRBD2 (5 bases). Germline CDR1 reads KGHSH; CDR2 reads LQKENI. The CDR3 is 14 amino acids. Deletions cut 6 bases from V and 6 bases from J, with 15 bases between. DNA of the CDR3: TGTGCCAGCTCGGGCGACGCACGGGGCAATGAGCAGTTCTTC. The encoded protein is CASSGDARGNEQFF.

The chain carries TRBV30 and TRBJ1-1, with 7 bases fitting TRBD1. Germline CDR1 and CDR2: GTSNPN and SVGIG (reference sequence). V dropped 3 bases and J dropped 0; count of bases not matched to a gene: 4. CDR3 length: 14 amino acids. This CDR3 is CAWSTDRLNTEAFF. The CDR3 DNA reads as TGTGCCTGGAGCACGGACAGGTTGAACACTGAAGCTTTCTTT.

The gene calls are TRBV4-1 and TRBJ2-1; TRBD1 might be the D (5 bases). Germline V CDR1 and CDR2: MGHRA, YSYEKL. CDR3 length: 16 amino acids. V shed 0 bases and J shed 3 bases, with 12 bases lying between them. For the CDR3, the DNA is TGCGCCAGCAGCCAAGATGGGGTAAGGGGCTACAATGAGCAGTTCTTC. It codes for CASSQDGVRGYNEQFF.

The rearrangement links TRBV7-6 to TRBJ2-3; 8 bases match TRBD1. The germline CDR1 and CDR2 sequences are SGHVS and FNYEAQ. The length of the CDR3 is 15 residues. With 4 bases clipped from V and 1 base from J, the junction kept 4 bases outside the gene matches. The CDR3 protein is CASSWTGFRTDTQYF. CDR3 nucleotides: TGTGCCAGCAGCTGGACAGGGTTCCGCACAGATACGCAGTATTTT. Using reference TRBV7-6 and TRBJ2-3 for the parts outside the CDR3, the full variable domain is GAGVSQSPRYKVTKRGQDVALRCDPISGHVSLYWYRQALGQGPEFLTYFNYEAQQDKSGLPNDRFSAERPEGSISTLTIQRTEQRDSAMYRCASSWTGFRTDTQYFGPGTRLTVL.